This T cell receptor (beta chain) was observed in a study of blood T cells in healthy people across ages. General study results and limits: Changes in expanded clonotypes were possibly confounded, as the CMV status of donors was unknown. Long-lived donors carried more naive CD4+ cells and greater diversity than aged donors.

The CDR3 is 17 residues long. Looked up from germline, CDR1 is LGHDT and CDR2 is YNNKEL (reference sequence). Trimming at V came to 2 bases and at J to 6 bases, leaving 12 bases not matched to a gene. The use of a sample-barcoded 5' primer and a J-beta primer mix characterized a second PCR of roughly 7 to 11 cycles. All cDNA molecules were each tagged by a template-switch adaptor with 12 random nucleotides. TCRdb itself ran the 5' RACE reads through MiXCR, one entry per CDR3 protein. The profile shows approximately 290,000 distinct CDR3 sequences, roughly 26% of them singletons. Points on this clonotype: The antigen remains undetermined.

The sample was blood. This clonotype was obtained from a woman between 70 and 85 years old in good health. V gene TRBV3-1 combines with J gene TRBJ2-1, with TRBD2 matching 8 bases. CDR3: CASSQPFSGRGGNEQFF. The CDR3 nucleotides read TGTGCCAGCAGCCAACCCTTCAGCGGGAGAGGCGGCAATGAGCAGTTCTTC.